This T cell receptor (beta chain) was identified during a study of shared clonotypes between healthy human individuals. Study overall: CD4 naive and CD4 memory each took three plates per donor, while CD8 naive took two and CD8 memory one.

Germline lookup yields CDR1 KGHSH and CDR2 LQKENI. V lost 2 bases and J lost 9; bases outside the gene matches: 5. The length of the CDR3 is 13 residues. Assay: immunoSEQ multiplex PCR; the TCRdb copy retains only in-frame clones and omits some. This table has millions of clones, roughly 94% appearing once. To note about this clone: Its antigen is as yet unknown.

Splitting the CD4+ cells yielded a CD45RA+ naive subset and a CD45RA-negative memory subset. Points from the study as a whole: Sampling included only blood; tissue repertoires likely differ.

The receptor comes from a man aged 18 to 30 in good health. The chain links TRBV18 to TRBJ2-3; 7 nucleotides agree with TRBD1. The sequenced sample was naive CD4+ T cells sorted from blood. The subset here: CD45RA+ positively selected. For the CDR3, the DNA is TGTGCCAGCTCACCAGCCGAGACAGGGACGCAGTATTTT. Its protein product is CASSPAETGTQYF.